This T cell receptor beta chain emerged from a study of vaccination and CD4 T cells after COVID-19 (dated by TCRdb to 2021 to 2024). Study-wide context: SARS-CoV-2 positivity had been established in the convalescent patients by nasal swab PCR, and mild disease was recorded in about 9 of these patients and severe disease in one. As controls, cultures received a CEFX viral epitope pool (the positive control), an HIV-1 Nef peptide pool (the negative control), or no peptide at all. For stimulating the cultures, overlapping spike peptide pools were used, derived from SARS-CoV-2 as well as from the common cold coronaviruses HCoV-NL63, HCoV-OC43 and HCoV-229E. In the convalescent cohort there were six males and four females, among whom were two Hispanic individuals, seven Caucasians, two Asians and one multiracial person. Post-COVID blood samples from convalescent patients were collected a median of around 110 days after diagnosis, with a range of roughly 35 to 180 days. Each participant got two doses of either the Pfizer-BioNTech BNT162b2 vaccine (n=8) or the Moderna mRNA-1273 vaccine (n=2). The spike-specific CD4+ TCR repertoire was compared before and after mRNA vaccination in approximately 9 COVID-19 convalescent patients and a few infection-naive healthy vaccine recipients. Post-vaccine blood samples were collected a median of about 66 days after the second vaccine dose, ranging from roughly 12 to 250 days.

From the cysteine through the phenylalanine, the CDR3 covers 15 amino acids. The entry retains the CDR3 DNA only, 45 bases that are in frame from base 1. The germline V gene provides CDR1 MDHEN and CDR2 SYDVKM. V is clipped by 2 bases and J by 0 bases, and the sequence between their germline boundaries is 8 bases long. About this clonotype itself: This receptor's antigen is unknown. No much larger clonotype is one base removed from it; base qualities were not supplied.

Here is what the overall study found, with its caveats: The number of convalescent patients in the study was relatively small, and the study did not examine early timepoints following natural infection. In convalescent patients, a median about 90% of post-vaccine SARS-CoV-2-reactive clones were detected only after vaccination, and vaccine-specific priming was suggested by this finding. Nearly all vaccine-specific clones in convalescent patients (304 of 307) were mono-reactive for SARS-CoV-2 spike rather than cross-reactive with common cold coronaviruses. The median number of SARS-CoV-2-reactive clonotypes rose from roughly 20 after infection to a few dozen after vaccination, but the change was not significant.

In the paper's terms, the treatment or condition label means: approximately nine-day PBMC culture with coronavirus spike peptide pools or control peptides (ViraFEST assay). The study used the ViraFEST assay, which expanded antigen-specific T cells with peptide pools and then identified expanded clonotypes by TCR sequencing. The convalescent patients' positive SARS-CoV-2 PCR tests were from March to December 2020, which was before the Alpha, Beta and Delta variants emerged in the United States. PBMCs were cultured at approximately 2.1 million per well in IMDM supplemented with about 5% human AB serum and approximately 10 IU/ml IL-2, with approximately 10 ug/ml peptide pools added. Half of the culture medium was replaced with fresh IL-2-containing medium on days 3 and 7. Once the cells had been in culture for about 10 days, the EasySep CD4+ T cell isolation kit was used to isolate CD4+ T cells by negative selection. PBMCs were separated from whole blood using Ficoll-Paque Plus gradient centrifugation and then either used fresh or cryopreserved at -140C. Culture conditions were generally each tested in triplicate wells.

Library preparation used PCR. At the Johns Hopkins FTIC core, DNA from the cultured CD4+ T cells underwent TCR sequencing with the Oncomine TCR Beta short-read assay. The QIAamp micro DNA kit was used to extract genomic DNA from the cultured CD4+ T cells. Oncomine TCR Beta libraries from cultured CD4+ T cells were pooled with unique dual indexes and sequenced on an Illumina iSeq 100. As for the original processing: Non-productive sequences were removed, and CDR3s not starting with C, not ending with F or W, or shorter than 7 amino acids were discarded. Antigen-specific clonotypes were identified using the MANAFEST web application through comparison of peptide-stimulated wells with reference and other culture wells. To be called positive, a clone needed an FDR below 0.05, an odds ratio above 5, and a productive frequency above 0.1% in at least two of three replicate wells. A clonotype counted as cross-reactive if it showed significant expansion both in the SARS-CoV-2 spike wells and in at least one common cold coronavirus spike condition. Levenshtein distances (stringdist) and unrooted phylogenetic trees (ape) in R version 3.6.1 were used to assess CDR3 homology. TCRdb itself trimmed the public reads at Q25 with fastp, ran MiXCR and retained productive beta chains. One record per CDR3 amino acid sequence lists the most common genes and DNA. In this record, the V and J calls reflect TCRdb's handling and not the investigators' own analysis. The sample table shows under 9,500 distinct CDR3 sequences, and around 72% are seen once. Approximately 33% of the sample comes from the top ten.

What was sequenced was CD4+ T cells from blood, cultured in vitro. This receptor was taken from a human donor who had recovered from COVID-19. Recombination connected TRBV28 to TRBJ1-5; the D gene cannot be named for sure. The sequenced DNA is TGTGCCAGCAGTTTACACGTCTATAGCAATCAGCCCCAGCATTTT. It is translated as CASSLHVYSNQPQHF. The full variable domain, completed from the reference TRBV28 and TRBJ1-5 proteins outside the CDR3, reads DVKVTQSSRYLVKRTGEKVFLECVQDMDHENMFWYRQDPGLGLRLIYFSYDVKMKEKGDIPEGYSVSREKKERFSLILESASTNQTSMYLCASSLHVYSNQPQHFGDGTRLSIL.